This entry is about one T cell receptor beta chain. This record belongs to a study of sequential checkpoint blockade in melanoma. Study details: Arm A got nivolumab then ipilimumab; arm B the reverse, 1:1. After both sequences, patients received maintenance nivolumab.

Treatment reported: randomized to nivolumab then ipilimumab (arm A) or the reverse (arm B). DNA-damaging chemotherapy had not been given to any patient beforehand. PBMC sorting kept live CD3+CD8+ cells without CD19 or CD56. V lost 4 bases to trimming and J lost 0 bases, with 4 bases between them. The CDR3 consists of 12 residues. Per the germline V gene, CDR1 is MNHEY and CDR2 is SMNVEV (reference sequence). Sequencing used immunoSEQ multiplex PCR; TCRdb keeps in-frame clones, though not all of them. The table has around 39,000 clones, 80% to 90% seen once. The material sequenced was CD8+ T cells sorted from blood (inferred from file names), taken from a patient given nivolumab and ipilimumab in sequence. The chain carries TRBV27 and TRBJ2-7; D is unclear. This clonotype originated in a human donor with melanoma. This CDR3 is CASSSLSYEQYF. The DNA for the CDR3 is TGTGCCAGCAGTTCCCTCTCCTACGAGCAGTACTTC.